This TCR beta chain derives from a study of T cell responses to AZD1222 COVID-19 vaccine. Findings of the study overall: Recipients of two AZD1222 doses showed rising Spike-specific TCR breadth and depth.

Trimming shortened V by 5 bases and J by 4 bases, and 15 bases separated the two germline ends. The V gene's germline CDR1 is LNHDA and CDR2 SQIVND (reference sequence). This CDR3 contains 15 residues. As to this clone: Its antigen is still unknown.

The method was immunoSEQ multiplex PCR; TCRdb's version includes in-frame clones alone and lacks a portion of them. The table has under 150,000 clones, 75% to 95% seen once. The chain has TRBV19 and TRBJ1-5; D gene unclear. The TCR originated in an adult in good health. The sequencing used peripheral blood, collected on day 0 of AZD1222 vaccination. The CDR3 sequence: CASSPEGSRNQPQHF. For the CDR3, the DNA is TGTGCCAGTAGTCCGGAGGGATCAAGGAATCAGCCCCAGCATTTT.